Included here is one T cell receptor beta chain sequence, with context. There are 13 residues in the CDR3. The germline gives CDR1 SNHLY, CDR2 FYNNEI. V was pared by 4 bases and J by 7 bases, with 4 bases of the junction left unmatched. This sample is part of a study of T cell changes during pregnancy in multiple sclerosis. TCRdb's table, derived via immunoSEQ multiplex PCR, lists solely in-frame clones and lacks some. The sample lists about 48,000 clones, approximately 92% occurring once. The sequence was collected from a female donor in good health, enrolled as a control in a pregnancy study. Here the sequenced sample was CD4+ T cells from peripheral blood mononuclear cells, taken in the second trimester of pregnancy. The chain couples TRBV2 to TRBJ2-1; 7 nucleotides agree with TRBD1. CDR3 residues: CASSGGRGNEQFF. Here the CDR3 DNA reads TGTGCCAGCAGTGGGGGCAGGGGGAATGAGCAGTTCTTC.